This TCR beta chain comes out of a study of cytotoxic CD8 clonotypes in ibrutinib-treated CLL. Overall study: Samples showed on average roughly 260,000 productive templates and 94,082 productive rearrangements.

Study-wide findings and caveats: Patients showed higher baseline clonality than age-matched healthy donors, and it tracked circulating CD8+ T-cell counts. Ibrutinib response saw clonality rise, and progression saw it return toward baseline.

The germline V and J ends were trimmed by 5 bases and 7 bases, with 20 bases remaining between them. The CDR3 runs to 15 residues. The germline CDR1 and CDR2 sequences are SGHVS and FQNEAQ. Sequencing was performed with immunoSEQ multiplex PCR; in TCRdb, only in-frame clones are kept and a portion is missing. This table has fewer than 400,000 clones, 67% appearing once. In the case of this clone: Its antigen is still unknown.

The source material was PBMCs, sampled after 36 months of ibrutinib treatment. The chain carries TRBV7-8 and TRBJ1-2, with a tentative D call TRBD1 (5 bases). This TCR was sampled from a human donor with chronic lymphocytic leukemia. CDR3 amino acids: CASSTRDGTAGGYTF. The DNA of the CDR3 is TGTGCCAGCAGCACTCGGGACGGGACCGCGGGTGGCTACACCTTC.